The 3 T cell receptor beta chains reported below all come from one sample, sequenced in a study of shared clonotypes between healthy human individuals. Clones were sequenced by immunoSEQ multiplex PCR, and TCRdb holds only the in-frame ones, with some missing. The sample holds 550,000 to 800,000 clones, about 92% seen once. The sequencing sample was made of memory CD8+ T cells from PBMCs. Subset denoted: CD45RO+ cells pooled with CCR7-negative TemRA cells. These receptors were taken from a man aged 18 to 29 in good health. Some clones in this sample may be carry-over from other donors' samples.

V is TRBV5-5 and J is TRBJ2-3, with D hard to call. Trimming took off 4 bases at V and 3 bases at J, with 12 bases between the two ends. This CDR3 comprises 14 residues. Germline V gives CDR1 SGHKS, CDR2 YYEKEE (reference sequence). The CDR3 sequence is CASSARKLTDTQYF. The DNA for the CDR3 is TGTGCCAGCAGCGCCAGGAAGTTGACAGATACGCAGTATTTT.

The rearrangement links TRBV5-6 to TRBJ2-5, with D tentatively TRBD2 (6 bases). The J call is doubtful: the DNA matches TRBJ2-7 better. CDR3 length equals 15 residues. Germline loops: CDR1 SGHDT, CDR2 YYEEEE. The CDR3 coding sequence is TGTGCCAGCAACCCCGATATGGAGGGTCCCTACGAGCAGTACTTC. Translating gives CASNPDMEGPYEQYF.

This chain uses TRBV14 with TRBJ2-7, with TRBD2 matching 15 bases. Germline CDR1 is SGHDN and CDR2 is FVKESK. Germline trimming cut 2 bases from V and 4 bases from J; bases unmatched to any gene: 6. This CDR3 is built from 17 residues. Written as DNA, the CDR3 is TGTGCCAGCAGCCAACGGACTAGCGGGAGGGCGATGTACGAGCAGTACTTC. Translating gives CASSQRTSGRAMYEQYF.